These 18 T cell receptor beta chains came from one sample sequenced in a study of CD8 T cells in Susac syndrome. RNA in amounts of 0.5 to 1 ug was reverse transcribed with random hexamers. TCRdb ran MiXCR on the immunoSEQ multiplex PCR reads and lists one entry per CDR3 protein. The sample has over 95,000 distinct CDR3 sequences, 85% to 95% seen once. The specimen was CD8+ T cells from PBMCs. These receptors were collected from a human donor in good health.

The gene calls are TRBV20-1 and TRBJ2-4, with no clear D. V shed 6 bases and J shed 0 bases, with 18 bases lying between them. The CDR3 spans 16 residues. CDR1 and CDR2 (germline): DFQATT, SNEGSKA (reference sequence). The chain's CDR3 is CSALTSRPGAKNIQYF. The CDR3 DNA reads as TGCAGTGCACTCACCTCTCGGCCGGGAGCCAAAAACATTCAGTACTTC.

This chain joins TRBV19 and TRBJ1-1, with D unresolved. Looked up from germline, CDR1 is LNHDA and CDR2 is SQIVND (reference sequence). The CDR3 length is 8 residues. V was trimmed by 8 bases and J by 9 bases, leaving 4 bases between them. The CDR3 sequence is CASGQAFF. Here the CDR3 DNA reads TGTGCCAGTGGGCAAGCTTTCTTT. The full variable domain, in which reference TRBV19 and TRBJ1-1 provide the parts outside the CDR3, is DGGITQSPKYLFRKEGQNVTLSCEQNLNHDAMYWYRQDPGQGLRLIYYSQIVNDFQKGDIAEGYSVSREKKESFPLTVTSAQKNPTAFYLCASGQAFFGQGTRLTVV.

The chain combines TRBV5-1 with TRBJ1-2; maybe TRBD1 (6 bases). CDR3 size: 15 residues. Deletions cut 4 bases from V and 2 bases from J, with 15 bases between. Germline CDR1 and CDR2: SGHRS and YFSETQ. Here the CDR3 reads CASSEEAGANYGYTF. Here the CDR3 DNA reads TGCGCCAGCAGCGAGGAGGCAGGGGCGAACTATGGCTACACCTTC.

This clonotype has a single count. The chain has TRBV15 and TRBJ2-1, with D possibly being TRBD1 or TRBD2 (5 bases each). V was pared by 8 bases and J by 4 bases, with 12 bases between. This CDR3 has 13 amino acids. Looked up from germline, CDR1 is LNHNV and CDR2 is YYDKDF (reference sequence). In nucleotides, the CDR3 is TGTGCCACCCAACCGGGACCTTACAATGAGCAGTTCTTC. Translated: CATQPGPYNEQFF. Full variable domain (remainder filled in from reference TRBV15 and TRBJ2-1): DAMVIQNPRYQVTQFGKPVTLSCSQTLNHNVMYWYQQKSSQAPKLLFHYYDKDFNNEADTPDNFQSRRPNTSFCFLDIRSPGLGDTAMYLCATQPGPYNEQFFGPGTRLTVL.

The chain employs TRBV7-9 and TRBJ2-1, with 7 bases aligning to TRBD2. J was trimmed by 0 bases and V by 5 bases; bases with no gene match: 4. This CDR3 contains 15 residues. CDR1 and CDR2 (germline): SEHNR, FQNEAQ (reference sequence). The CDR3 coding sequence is TGTGCCAGCAGCACCTCTAGCGGCTCCTACAATGAGCAGTTCTTC. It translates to CASSTSSGSYNEQFF.

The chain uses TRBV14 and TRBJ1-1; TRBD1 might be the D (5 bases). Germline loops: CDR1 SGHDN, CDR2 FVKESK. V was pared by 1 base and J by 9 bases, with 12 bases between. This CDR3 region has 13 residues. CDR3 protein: CASSQVGGVQAFF. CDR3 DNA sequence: TGTGCCAGCAGCCAAGTGGGGGGGGTACAAGCTTTCTTT.

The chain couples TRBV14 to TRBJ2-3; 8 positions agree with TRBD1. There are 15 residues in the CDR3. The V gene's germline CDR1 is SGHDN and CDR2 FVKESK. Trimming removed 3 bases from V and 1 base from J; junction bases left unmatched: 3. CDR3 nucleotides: TGTGCCAGCAGCCAGAGGACAGGGCGCACAGATACGCAGTATTTT. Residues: CASSQRTGRTDTQYF.

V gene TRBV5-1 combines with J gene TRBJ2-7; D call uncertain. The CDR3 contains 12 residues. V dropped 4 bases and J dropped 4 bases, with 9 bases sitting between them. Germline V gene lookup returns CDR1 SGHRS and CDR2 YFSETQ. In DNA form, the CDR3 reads TGCGCCAGCAGCCTAAGTGGATACGAGCAGTACTTC. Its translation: CASSLSGYEQYF.

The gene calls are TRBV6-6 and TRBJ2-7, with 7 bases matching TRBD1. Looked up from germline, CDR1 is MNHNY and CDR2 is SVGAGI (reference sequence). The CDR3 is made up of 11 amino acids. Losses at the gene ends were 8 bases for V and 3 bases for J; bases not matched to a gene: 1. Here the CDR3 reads CASGTDYEQYF. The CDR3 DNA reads TGTGCCAGCGGGACAGACTACGAGCAGTACTTC.

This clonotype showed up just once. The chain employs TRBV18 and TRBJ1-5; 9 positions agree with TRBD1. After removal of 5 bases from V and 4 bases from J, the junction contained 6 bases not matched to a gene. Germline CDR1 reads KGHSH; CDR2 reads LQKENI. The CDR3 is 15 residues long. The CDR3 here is CASSTRTGDNQPQHF. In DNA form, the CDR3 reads TGTGCCAGCTCAACCCGGACAGGGGATAATCAGCCCCAGCATTTT.

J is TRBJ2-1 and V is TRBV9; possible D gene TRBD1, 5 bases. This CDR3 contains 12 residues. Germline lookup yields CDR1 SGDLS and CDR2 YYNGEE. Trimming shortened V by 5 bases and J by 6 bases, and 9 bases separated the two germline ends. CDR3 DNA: TGTGCCAGCAGAGGGGCCTTCAATGAGCAGTTCTTC. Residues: CASRGAFNEQFF. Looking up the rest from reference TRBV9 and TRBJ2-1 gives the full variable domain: DSGVTQTPKHLITATGQRVTLRCSPRSGDLSVYWYQQSLDQGLQFLIQYYNGEERAKGNILERFSAQQFPDLHSELNLSSLELGDSALYFCASRGAFNEQFFGPGTRLTVL.

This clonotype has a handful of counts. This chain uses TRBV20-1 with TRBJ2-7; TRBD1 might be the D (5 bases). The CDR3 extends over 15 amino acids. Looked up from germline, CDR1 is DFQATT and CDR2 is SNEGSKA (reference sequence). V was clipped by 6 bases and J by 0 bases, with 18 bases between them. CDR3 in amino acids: CSARKGHSSSYEQYF. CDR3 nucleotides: TGCAGTGCAAGAAAAGGACATTCAAGCTCCTACGAGCAGTACTTC.

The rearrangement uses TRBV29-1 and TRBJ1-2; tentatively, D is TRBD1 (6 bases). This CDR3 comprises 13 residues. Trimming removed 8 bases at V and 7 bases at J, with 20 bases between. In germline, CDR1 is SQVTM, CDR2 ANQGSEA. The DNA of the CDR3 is TGCAGCCTGCCCTCGGAGGGGGGCGGTGGCTACACCTTC. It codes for CSLPSEGGGGYTF.

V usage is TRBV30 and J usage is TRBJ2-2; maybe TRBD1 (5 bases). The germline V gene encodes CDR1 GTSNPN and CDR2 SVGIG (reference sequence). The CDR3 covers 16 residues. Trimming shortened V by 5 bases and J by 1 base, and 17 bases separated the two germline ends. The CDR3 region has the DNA TGTGCCTGGGGCCCCGTCGTTAGGGGGAACACCGGGGAGCTGTTTTTT. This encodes CAWGPVVRGNTGELFF.

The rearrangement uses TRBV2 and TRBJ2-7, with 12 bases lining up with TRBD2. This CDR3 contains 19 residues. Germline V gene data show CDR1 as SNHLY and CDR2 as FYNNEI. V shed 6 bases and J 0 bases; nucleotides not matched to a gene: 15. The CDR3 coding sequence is TGTGCCAGCAGCGGTCGAGCGAGTAGACTAGCGGGGGTCTCCTACGAGCAGTACTTC. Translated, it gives CASSGRASRLAGVSYEQYF. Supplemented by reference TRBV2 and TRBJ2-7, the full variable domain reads EPEVTQTPSHQVTQMGQEVILRCVPISNHLYFYWYRQILGQKVEFLVSFYNNEISEKSEIFDDQFSVERPDGSNFTLKIRSTKLEDSAMYFCASSGRASRLAGVSYEQYFGPGTRLTVT.

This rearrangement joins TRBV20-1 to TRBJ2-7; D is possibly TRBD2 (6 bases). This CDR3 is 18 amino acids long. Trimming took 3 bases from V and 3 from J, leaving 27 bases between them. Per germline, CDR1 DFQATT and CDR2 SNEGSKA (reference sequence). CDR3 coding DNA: TGCAGTGCTAGTTTTCCCCCCTCACTTGTGAGCGGGCGCTACGAGCAGTACTTC. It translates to CSASFPPSLVSGRYEQYF.

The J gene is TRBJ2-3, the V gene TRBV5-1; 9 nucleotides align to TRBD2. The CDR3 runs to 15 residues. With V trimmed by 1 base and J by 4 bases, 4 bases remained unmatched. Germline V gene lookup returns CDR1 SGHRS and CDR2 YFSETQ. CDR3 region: CASSLRLAGSDTQYF. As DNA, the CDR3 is TGCGCCAGCAGCTTGAGGCTAGCGGGATCAGATACGCAGTATTTT. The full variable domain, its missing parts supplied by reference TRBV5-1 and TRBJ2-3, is KAGVTQTPRYLIKTRGQQVTLSCSPISGHRSVSWYQQTPGQGLQFLFEYFSETQRNKGNFPGRFSGRQFSNSRSEMNVSTLELGDSALYLCASSLRLAGSDTQYFGPGTRLTVL.

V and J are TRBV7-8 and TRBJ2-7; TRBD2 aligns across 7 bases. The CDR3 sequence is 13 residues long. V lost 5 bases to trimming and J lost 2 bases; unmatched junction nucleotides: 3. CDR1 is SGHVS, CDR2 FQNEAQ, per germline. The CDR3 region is CASSPGGTYEQYF. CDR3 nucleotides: TGTGCCAGCAGCCCGGGGGGAACCTACGAGCAGTACTTC.